What follows describes a single T cell receptor beta chain. The sample belongs to a study of blood T cell repertoires in COVID-19. The CDR3 has 17 amino acids. The V gene end was trimmed by 0 bases and the J gene end by 2 bases; junction bases not matched to a gene: 7. Looked up from germline, CDR1 is ENHRY and CDR2 is SYGVKD. TCRdb's table, derived via immunoSEQ multiplex PCR, lists solely in-frame clones and lacks some. The sample consists of about half a million clones, approximately 85% of them appearing once. The TCR sequence derives from a human donor in a cohort sampled during active COVID-19. The gene calls are TRBV10-3 and TRBJ2-3; 8 bases are a match to TRBD2. Sequenced sample: peripheral blood. Here the CDR3 reads CAISESTRGRFTDTQYF. In DNA form, the CDR3 reads TGTGCCATCAGTGAGTCGACTCGCGGGAGGTTCACAGATACGCAGTATTTT.